What follows describes a single T cell receptor beta chain. Its antigen remains unidentified. The sample belongs to a study of siplizumab effects on memory and regulatory T cells. The germline gives CDR1 SNHLY, CDR2 FYNNEI. This CDR3 region has 15 residues. The V end lost 4 bases, the J end lost 3 bases, and 12 bases lay between the germline ends. The data were produced by immunoSEQ multiplex PCR, yet TCRdb's version contains in-frame clones alone and is incomplete. The table has over 95,000 clones, roughly 93% seen once; the top ten hold approximately 0.17%. Study outcomes and limitations: Siplizumab brought about a significant reduction in alloreactive sequences traceable to unstimulated CD4+ memory cells. Naive T cells looked more diverse than memory cells, and they looked like major contributors to the alloresponse.

V gene TRBV2 combines with J gene TRBJ2-2, with D perhaps matching TRBD2 (6 bases). Sequences were obtained from non-Treg CD4+ T cells sorted from blood. This sequence originates from a human donor in good health. The CDR3 protein is CASSVLGGYTGELFF. The CDR3 coding sequence is TGTGCCAGCAGTGTCCTCGGGGGTTACACCGGGGAGCTGTTTTTT.